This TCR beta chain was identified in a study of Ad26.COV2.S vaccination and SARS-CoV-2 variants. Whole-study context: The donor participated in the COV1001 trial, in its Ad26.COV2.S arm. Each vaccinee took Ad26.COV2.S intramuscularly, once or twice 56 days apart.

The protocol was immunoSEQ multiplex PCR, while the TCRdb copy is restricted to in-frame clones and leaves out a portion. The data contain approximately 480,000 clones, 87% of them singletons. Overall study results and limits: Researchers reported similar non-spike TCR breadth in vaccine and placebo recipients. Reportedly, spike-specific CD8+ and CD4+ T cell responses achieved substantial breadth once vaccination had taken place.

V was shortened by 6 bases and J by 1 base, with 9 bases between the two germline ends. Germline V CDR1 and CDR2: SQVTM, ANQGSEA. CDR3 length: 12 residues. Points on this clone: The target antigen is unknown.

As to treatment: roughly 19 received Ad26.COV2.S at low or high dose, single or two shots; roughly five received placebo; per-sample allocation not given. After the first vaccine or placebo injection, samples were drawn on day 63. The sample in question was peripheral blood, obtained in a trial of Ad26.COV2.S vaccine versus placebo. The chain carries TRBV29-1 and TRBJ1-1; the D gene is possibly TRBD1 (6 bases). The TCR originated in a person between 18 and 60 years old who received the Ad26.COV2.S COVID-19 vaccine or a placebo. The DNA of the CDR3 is TGCAGCGTAAACAGGGCGAACACTGAAGCTTTCTTT. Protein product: CSVNRANTEAFF.